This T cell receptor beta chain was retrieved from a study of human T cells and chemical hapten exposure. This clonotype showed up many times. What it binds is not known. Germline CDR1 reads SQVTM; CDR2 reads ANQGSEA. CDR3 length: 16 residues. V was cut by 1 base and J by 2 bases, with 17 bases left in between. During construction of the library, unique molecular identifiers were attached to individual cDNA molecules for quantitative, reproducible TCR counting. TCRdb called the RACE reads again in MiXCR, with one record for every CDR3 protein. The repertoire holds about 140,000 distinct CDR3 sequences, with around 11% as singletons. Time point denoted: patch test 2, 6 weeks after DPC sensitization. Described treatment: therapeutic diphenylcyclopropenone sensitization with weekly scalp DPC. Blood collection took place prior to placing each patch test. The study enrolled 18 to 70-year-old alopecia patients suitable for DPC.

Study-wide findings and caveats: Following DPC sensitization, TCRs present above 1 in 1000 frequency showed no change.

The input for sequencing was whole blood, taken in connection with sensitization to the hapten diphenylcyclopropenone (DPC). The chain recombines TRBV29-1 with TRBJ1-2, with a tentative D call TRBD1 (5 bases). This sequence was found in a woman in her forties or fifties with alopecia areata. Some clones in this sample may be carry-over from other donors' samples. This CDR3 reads CSVEAGSAGANYGYTF. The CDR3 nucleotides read TGCAGCGTTGAAGCCGGCTCAGCCGGGGCAAACTATGGCTACACCTTC. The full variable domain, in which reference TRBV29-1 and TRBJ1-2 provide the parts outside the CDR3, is SAVISQKPSRDICQRGTSLTIQCQVDSQVTMMFWYRQQPGQSLTLIATANQGSEATYESGFVIDKFPISRPNLTFSTLTVSNMSPEDSSIYLCSVEAGSAGANYGYTFGSGTRLTVV.